The 12 T cell receptor beta chains below all came from one sample that was sequenced in a study of blood T cell repertoires in COVID-19 (dated by TCRdb to 2020 to 2022). Libraries were constructed by the immunoSEQ multiplex PCR assay. Sourced from immuneACCESS, this table was stored by TCRdb with only in-frame sequences that have V and J called. A share of the clones is absent; for the studies checked, an unresolved V gene accounts for under half, and the remainder has no known explanation. The sample includes 250,000 to 300,000 clones, with more than 85% observed a single time. About 4.2% of the sample goes to the ten largest clones. The sample consisted of peripheral blood. The receptors originated from a man between 35 and 55 years old with acute or convalescent COVID-19.

The chain joins TRBV7-9 to TRBJ1-4; no clear D gene. Germline V gene data show CDR1 as SEHNR and CDR2 as FQNEAQ (reference sequence). The CDR3 totals 16 residues. V lost 5 bases and J lost 0, with 13 bases in between. The DNA of the CDR3 is TGTGCCAGCAGCCTAAGAGGTGTCGCAACTAATGAAAAACTGTTTTTT. Encoded protein: CASSLRGVATNEKLFF. Filled out from reference TRBV7-9 and TRBJ1-4, the complete variable domain reads DTGVSQNPRHKITKRGQNVTFRCDPISEHNRLYWYRQTLGQGPEFLTYFQNEAQLEKSRLLSDRFSAERPKGSFSTLEIQRTEQGDSAMYLCASSLRGVATNEKLFFGSGTQLSVL.

The rearrangement uses TRBV6-5 and TRBJ1-2; 10 nucleotides line up with TRBD1. Germline lookup yields CDR1 MNHEY and CDR2 SVGAGI. The CDR3 is 14 residues long. Germline trimming cut 11 bases from V and 4 bases from J; bases unmatched to any gene: 10. CDR3 in amino acids: CAGSRQGAFYGYTF. Here the CDR3 DNA reads TGTGCCGGCTCCCGACAGGGGGCCTTCTATGGCTACACCTTC.

The chain uses TRBV3-1 (or the pseudogene TRBV3-2) and TRBJ1-3, with 11 bases aligning to TRBD1. The CDR3 has 16 residues. V shed 5 bases, J shed 4 bases, and the junction held 7 bases outside the gene matches. Germline values: CDR1 LGHDT, CDR2 YNNKEL (reference sequence). CDR3: CASSAWDRGAGNTIYF. CDR3 nucleotide sequence: TGTGCCAGCAGCGCATGGGACAGGGGGGCCGGAAACACCATATATTTT.

V and J are TRBV18 and TRBJ2-7; 7 nucleotides agree with TRBD1. CDR3 length: 14 amino acids. V lost 4 bases and J lost 3; bases outside the gene matches: 6. CDR1 and CDR2 (germline): KGHSH, LQKENI. CDR3 sequence (DNA): TGTGCCAGCTCACTACCGGGACAGAACTACGAGCAGTACTTC. Residues: CASSLPGQNYEQYF.

The CDR3 is CASSSPKTTGANVLTF. CDR3 nucleotide sequence: TGTGCCAGCAGTTCTCCTAAGACTACTGGGGCCAACGTCCTGACTTTC. V usage is TRBV6-5 and J usage is TRBJ2-6; D may be TRBD2 (5 bases). Germline V CDR1 and CDR2: MNHEY, SVGAGI. V lost 4 bases, J lost 2 bases, and 12 bases lay in between. The CDR3 is 16 residues long.

The V and J genes are TRBV3-1 (or the pseudogene TRBV3-2) and TRBJ2-3; 7 bases fit TRBD2. From germline, CDR1 is LGHDT and CDR2 YNNKEL (reference sequence). After removal of 7 bases from V and 5 bases from J, the junction contained 3 bases not matched to a gene. This CDR3 spans 12 amino acids. Here the CDR3 DNA reads TGTGCCAGCACTAGCGGTAGAGATACGCAGTATTTT. This translates into CASTSGRDTQYF.

The chain uses TRBV6-1 and TRBJ2-6; D possibly corresponds to TRBD2 (6 bases). Trimming left V 3 bases short and J 0 bases short, with 9 bases between. Per the germline V gene, CDR1 is MNHNS and CDR2 is SASEGT. This CDR3 has 16 residues. CDR3: CASSEGLASGANVLTF. The CDR3 nucleotides are TGTGCCAGCAGTGAGGGACTGGCCTCTGGGGCCAACGTCCTGACTTTC.

V usage is TRBV5-4 and J usage is TRBJ1-6; D may be TRBD1 (6 bases). CDR1 is SGHNT, CDR2 YYREEE, per germline (reference sequence). This CDR3 comprises 16 residues. The V gene lost 0 bases and the J gene lost 6 bases, with 13 bases spanning the gap. CDR3 nucleotides: TGTGCCAGCAGCTTGGCCCCAGGGGCTCTTAATTCACCCCTCCACTTT. Amino acid sequence: CASSLAPGALNSPLHF.

The rearrangement links TRBV7-8 to TRBJ1-1, with 7 bases identical to TRBD1. The ends lost 6 bases at V and 1 base at J; junction bases unmatched: 11. The V gene's germline CDR1 is SGHVS and CDR2 FQNEAQ. This CDR3 comprises 16 residues. CDR3 in DNA: TGTGCCAGCAGTAGCCGACAGGGAAGTACGAACACTGAAGCTTTCTTT. This gives the protein CASSSRQGSTNTEAFF.

Here the CDR3 DNA reads TGTGCCACCAGCAGAGATGGTCTGAGCGGGGATGGCTACACCTTC. Translating it yields CATSRDGLSGDGYTF. The V gene is TRBV15, the J gene TRBJ1-2, with unresolved D. Germline CDR1 reads LNHNV; CDR2 reads YYDKDF (reference sequence). V was shortened by 0 bases and J by 6 bases, with 14 bases between the two germline ends. This CDR3 region has 15 residues.

The J gene is TRBJ1-2, the V gene TRBV5-1, with TRBD1 matching over 9 bases. CDR3 length: 15 amino acids. The trim removed 7 bases at V and 1 base at J, leaving 8 bases unmatched. Germline V gene sequence: CDR1 SGHRS, CDR2 YFSETQ. The CDR3 bases are TGCGCCAGCGGGGAGAACAGGGGGCTTAACTATGGCTACACCTTC. This sequence encodes CASGENRGLNYGYTF.

The rearrangement links TRBV2 to TRBJ1-1; 8 bases fit TRBD1. The V and J ends lost 5 bases and 2 bases, in that order; junction bases with no gene match: 4. The germline V gene has CDR1 SNHLY and CDR2 FYNNEI. There are 14 residues in the CDR3. The CDR3 loop is CASSPDRANTEAFF. CDR3 nucleotide sequence: TGTGCCAGCAGTCCGGACAGGGCTAACACTGAAGCTTTCTTT.